The next 3 T cell receptor beta chains were all read from a single sample in a study of control samples from healthy donors and cancer patients. The data were produced by immunoSEQ multiplex PCR, yet TCRdb's version contains in-frame clones alone and is incomplete. Of just over 30,000 clones listed, approximately 94% are singletons. The sequencing sample was made of blood. Source of these receptors: a man between 60 and 70 years old in good health.

The chain employs TRBV27 and TRBJ1-4; 12 bases map to TRBD1. J gave up 10 bases and V 6 bases, and 6 bases lay outside the gene matches. The length of the CDR3 is 14 residues. The germline CDR1 and CDR2 sequences are MNHEY and SMNVEV (reference sequence). CDR3 nucleotide sequence: TGTGCCAGCAGGCCGGGACAGGGGGCTTTAAAACTGTTTTTT. It yields the protein CASRPGQGALKLFF.

This chain links TRBV7-9 with TRBJ2-1; 7 positions match TRBD2. Per germline, CDR1 SEHNR and CDR2 FQNEAQ (reference sequence). The CDR3 is made up of 13 amino acids. V gave up 3 bases and J gave up 5 bases; unmatched junction bases: 1. The CDR3 loop reads CASSFRGDNEQFF. CDR3 nucleotides: TGTGCCAGCAGCTTCCGGGGGGACAATGAGCAGTTCTTC.

The chain recombines TRBV4-3 with TRBJ2-5; D remains unclear. Trimming took off 1 base at V and 1 base at J, with 13 bases between the two ends. CDR1 and CDR2 (germline): LGHNA, YSLEER. The CDR3 runs to 16 residues. The CDR3 reads CASSQVAQAPQETQYF. The CDR3 DNA reads TGCGCCAGCAGCCAAGTTGCTCAGGCACCCCAAGAGACCCAGTACTTC.